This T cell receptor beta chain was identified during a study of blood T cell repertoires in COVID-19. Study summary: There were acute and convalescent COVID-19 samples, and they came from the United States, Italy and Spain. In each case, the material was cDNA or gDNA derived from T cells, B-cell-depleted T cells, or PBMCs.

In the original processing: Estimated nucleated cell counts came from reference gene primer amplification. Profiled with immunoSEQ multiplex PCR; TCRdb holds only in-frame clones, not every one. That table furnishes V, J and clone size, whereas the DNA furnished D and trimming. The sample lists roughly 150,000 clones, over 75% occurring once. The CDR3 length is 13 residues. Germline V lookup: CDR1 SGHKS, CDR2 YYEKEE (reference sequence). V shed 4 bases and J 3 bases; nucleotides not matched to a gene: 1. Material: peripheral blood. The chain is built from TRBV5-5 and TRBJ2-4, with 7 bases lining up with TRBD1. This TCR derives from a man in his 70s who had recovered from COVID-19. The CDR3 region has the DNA TGTGCCAGCAGCGGGACAGACAAAAACATTCAGTACTTC. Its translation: CASSGTDKNIQYF.